The clone carrying this TCR beta chain was counted between two and nine times. No antigen is known for it. These data are taken from a study of T cell responses to AZD1222 COVID-19 vaccine. Overall study results and limits: White British ancestry dominated among donors, who included more females, and clonal diversity was possibly underestimated. Mapped onto spike, vaccine-associated CD4 TCRs spanned it and were dominant at 160-218 and 743-854. Spike-specific TCR breadth and depth rose after two AZD1222 doses.

Clones were read by immunoSEQ multiplex PCR, and TCRdb kept only the in-frame ones, dropping some. The sample contains under 200,000 clones, around 90% of which appear only once. Trimming took 8 bases from V and 7 from J; bases not matched to a gene: 12. CDR3 length: 16 amino acids. The germline gives CDR1 LGHNA, CDR2 YNFKEQ. The starting material was peripheral blood, obtained 28 days after the second AZD1222 dose. This clonotype was obtained from an adult who received the AZD1222 COVID-19 vaccine. The chain combines TRBV4-2 with TRBJ1-6; 9 bases match TRBD1. The CDR3 loop reads CASAGGDRVRNSPLHF. CDR3 DNA: TGTGCCAGCGCAGGGGGGGACAGGGTGAGGAATTCACCCCTCCACTTT.